The 7 T cell receptor beta chains below were found in one sample sequenced in a study of identical twins. TCRdb recomputed calls from the 5' RACE reads with MiXCR, one row per CDR3 protein. Counted here are around 490,000 distinct CDR3 sequences, around 24% occurring once; the ten biggest clones make up approximately 0.52%. These data are also associated with another study on yellow fever vaccine responses in identical twins.

The specimen sequenced was CD4+ T cells sorted from blood. Every receptor here comes from a woman between 18 and 29 years old in good health.

CDR3 residues: CASSLSLQGLANTGELFF. The CDR3 DNA reads as TGTGCCAGCAGCCTAAGTCTCCAGGGCCTTGCGAACACCGGGGAGCTGTTTTTT. The rearrangement joins TRBV11-2 to TRBJ2-2, with D possibly matching TRBD1 (5 bases). The CDR3 is 18 amino acids. With 5 bases removed from V and 0 bases from J, the gap between germline ends came to 19 bases. Germline-derived CDR1 and CDR2 are SGHAT and FQNNGV.

In this sample, this clonotype turned up many times. The chain has TRBV5-4 and TRBJ1-3; D possibly corresponds to TRBD1 (5 bases). The germline V and J ends were trimmed by 4 bases and 4 bases, with 9 bases remaining between them. The germline V gene encodes CDR1 SGHNT and CDR2 YYREEE (reference sequence). The CDR3 has 13 residues. This CDR3 reads CASSPGRGNTIYF. In DNA, the CDR3 is TGTGCCAGCAGCCCGGGGCGAGGAAACACCATATATTTT.

This clonotype appeared once. The V gene is TRBV7-8, the J gene TRBJ2-1, with 8 nucleotides matching TRBD1. This CDR3 spans 15 amino acids. The J segment lost 7 bases and the V segment lost 2 bases, leaving 7 bases of the junction unmatched. The germline V gene encodes CDR1 SGHVS and CDR2 FQNEAQ. For the CDR3, the DNA is TGTGCCAGCAGCTTACGGCAGGGGGCGCGTAATGAGCAGTTCTTC. It translates to CASSLRQGARNEQFF.

The rearrangement links TRBV28 to TRBJ1-2; no clear D. CDR3 length: 13 amino acids. CDR1 and CDR2 from the germline V gene are MDHEN and SYDVKM. With 5 bases removed from V and 6 bases from J, the gap between germline ends came to 13 bases. The CDR3 loop is CASSRPPGDGYTF. CDR3 nucleotides: TGTGCCAGCAGTAGGCCGCCTGGTGATGGCTACACCTTC.

This chain uses TRBV12-3 or TRBV12-4 with TRBJ1-1; D is ambiguous. V dropped 0 bases and J dropped 0 bases, with 8 bases sitting between them. There are 15 residues in the CDR3. CDR3 amino acids: CASSLASRMNTEAFF. CDR3 coding DNA: TGTGCCAGCAGTTTAGCGTCAAGGATGAACACTGAAGCTTTCTTT.

This clonotype turned up a few times. The chain has TRBV12-3 or TRBV12-4 and TRBJ1-6; D ambiguous. The ends were cut back, 5 bases at V and 10 bases at J, with 9 bases in the middle. The CDR3 is 12 amino acids. DNA for the CDR3: TGTGCCAGCAGTCCCCCTGCATCACCCCTCCACTTT. This translates into CASSPPASPLHF.

This clonotype was observed a few times. V is TRBV28 and J is TRBJ1-2; 10 positions agree with TRBD1. The CDR3 length is 13 residues. CDR1 MDHEN and CDR2 SYDVKM come from the germline V gene. Germline trimming cut 5 bases from V and 7 bases from J; bases unmatched to any gene: 4. CDR3 bases: TGTGCCAGCAGTCAGACAGGGGGCAGTGGCTACACCTTC. This sequence encodes CASSQTGGSGYTF.